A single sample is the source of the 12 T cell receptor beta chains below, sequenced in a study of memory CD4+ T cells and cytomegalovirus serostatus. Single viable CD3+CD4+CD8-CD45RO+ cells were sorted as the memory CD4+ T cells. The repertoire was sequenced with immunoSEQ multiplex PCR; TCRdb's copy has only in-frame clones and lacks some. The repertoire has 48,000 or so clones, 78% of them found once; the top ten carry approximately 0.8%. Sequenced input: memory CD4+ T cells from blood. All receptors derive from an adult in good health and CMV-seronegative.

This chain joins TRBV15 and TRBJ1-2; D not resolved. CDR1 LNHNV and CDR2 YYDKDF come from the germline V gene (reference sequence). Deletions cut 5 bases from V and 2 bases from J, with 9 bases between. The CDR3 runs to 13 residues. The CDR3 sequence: CATSPGRNYGYTF. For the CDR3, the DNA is TGTGCCACCAGCCCCGGGAGGAACTATGGCTACACCTTC.

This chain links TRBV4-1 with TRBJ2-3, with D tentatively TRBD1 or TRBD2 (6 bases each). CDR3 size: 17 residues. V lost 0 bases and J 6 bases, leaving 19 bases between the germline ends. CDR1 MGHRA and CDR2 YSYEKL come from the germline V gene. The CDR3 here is CASSQESRGRRSDTQYF. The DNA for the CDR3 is TGCGCCAGCAGCCAAGAATCCCGGGGGCGGAGGTCCGATACGCAGTATTTT.

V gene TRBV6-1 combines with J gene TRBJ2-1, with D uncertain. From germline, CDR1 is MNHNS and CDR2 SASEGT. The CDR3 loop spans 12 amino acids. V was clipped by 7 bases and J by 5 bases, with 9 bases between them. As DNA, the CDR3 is TGTGCCAGCACCCCAAGGAACAATGAGCAGTTCTTC. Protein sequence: CASTPRNNEQFF.

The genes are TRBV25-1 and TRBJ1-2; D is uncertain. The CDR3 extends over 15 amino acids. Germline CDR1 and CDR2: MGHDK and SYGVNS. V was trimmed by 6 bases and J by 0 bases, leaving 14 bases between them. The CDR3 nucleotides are TGTGCCAGCAGCCCTACCGGAGCAGCTAACTATGGCTACACCTTC. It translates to CASSPTGAANYGYTF.

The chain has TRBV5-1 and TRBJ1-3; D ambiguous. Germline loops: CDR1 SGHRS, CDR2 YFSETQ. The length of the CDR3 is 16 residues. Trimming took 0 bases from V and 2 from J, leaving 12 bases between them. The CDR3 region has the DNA TGCGCCAGCAGCTTGGGAAACGGAGGAACTGGAAACACCATATATTTT. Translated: CASSLGNGGTGNTIYF.

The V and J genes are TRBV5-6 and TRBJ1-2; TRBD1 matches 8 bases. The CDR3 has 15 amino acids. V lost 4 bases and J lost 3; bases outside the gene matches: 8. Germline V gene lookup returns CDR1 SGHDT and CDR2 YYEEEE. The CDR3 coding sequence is TGTGCCAGCAGCGTGCGGGGGACAGGATACTATGGCTACACCTTC. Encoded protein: CASSVRGTGYYGYTF.

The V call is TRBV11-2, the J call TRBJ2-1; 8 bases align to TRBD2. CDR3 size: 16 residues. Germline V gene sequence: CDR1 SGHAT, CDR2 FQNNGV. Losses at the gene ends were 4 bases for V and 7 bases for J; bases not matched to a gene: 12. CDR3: CASSSRGAGAPNEQFF. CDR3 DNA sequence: TGTGCCAGCAGCTCCCGGGGAGCGGGAGCACCAAATGAGCAGTTCTTC. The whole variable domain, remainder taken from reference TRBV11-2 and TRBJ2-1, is EAGVAQSPRYKIIEKRQSVAFWCNPISGHATLYWYQQILGQGPKLLIQFQNNGVVDDSQLPKDRFSAERLKGVDSTLKIQPAKLEDSAVYLCASSSRGAGAPNEQFFGPGTRLTVL.

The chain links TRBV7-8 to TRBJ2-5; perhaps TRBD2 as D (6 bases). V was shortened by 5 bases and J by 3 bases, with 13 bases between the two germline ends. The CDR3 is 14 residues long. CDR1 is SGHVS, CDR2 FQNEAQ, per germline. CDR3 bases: TGTGCCAGCAGCCGGGGGTGGGGGAAAGAGACCCAGTACTTC. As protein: CASSRGWGKETQYF.

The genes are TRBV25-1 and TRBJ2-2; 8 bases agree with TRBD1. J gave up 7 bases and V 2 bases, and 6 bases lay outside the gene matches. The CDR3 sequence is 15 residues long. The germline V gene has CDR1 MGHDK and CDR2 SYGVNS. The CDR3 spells CASSEPSGGSGELFF. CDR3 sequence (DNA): TGTGCCAGCAGTGAACCGTCAGGGGGCAGCGGGGAGCTGTTTTTT.

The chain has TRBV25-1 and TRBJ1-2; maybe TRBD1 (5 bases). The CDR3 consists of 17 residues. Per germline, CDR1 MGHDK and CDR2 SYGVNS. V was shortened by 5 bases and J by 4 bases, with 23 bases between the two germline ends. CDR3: CASSHGTVAALVYGYTF. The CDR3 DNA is TGTGCCAGCAGTCACGGGACCGTGGCTGCCTTAGTCTATGGCTACACCTTC.

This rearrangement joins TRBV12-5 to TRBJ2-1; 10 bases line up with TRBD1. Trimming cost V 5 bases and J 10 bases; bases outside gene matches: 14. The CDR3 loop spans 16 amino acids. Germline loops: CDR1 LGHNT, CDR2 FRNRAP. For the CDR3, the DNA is TGTGCTAGTGGTAGGGTCGGGGACAGGGGTGAGGGGGAGCAGTTCTTC. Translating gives CASGRVGDRGEGEQFF.

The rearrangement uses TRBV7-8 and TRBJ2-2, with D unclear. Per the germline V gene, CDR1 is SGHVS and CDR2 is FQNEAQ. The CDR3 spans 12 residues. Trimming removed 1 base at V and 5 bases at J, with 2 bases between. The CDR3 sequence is CASSLGTGELFF. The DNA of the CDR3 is TGTGCCAGCAGCTTAGGTACCGGGGAGCTGTTTTTT.